These 29 T cell receptor beta chains were sequenced from one sample in a study of OX40 agonist ivuxolimab in advanced cancers. This table comes from immunoSEQ multiplex PCR, and its TCRdb copy is limited to in-frame clones, with some not included. The sample gives more than 100,000 clones, about 92% of which show up once; 0.9% to 1.2% is in the top ten. The specimen comprised CD4+ or CD8+ T cells sorted from blood, sampled in a trial of the OX40 agonist ivuxolimab. The receptors were gathered from an adult with an advanced solid tumor such as melanoma, head and neck, liver or kidney cancer.

The genes are TRBV11-2 and TRBJ2-1, with TRBD2 matching 10 bases. CDR3 length: 18 residues. The V gene end was trimmed by 1 base and the J gene end by 2 bases; junction bases not matched to a gene: 8. Germline-derived CDR1 and CDR2 are SGHAT and FQNNGV. CDR3: CASSLVGSGGPPYNEQFF. The CDR3, as DNA: TGTGCCAGCAGCTTAGTGGGTAGCGGGGGGCCTCCCTACAATGAGCAGTTCTTC.

Written as DNA, the CDR3 is TGTGCCAGCAGGCAAATCCGACAGGGGGGGAGCTCTGGAAACACCATATATTTT. Protein product: CASRQIRQGGSSGNTIYF. The gene calls are TRBV2 and TRBJ1-3; 9 positions agree with TRBD1. This CDR3 has 18 amino acids. V lost 6 bases, J lost 0 bases, and 12 bases stayed unmatched. Germline lookup yields CDR1 SNHLY and CDR2 FYNNEI.

The V gene is TRBV5-8, the J gene TRBJ2-3; D might be TRBD1 (7 bases). Between the trimmed V and J ends, which lost 6 bases and 2 bases, there was a span of 19 bases. The germline V gene encodes CDR1 SGHTS and CDR2 YDEGEE. The CDR3 covers 16 residues. This chain's CDR3 is CASKQGTSYNTDTQYF. CDR3 bases: TGTGCCAGCAAACAGGGGACTTCGTACAACACAGATACGCAGTATTTT.

As for this clone: At one end the junction does not follow the germline gene, possibly because of a read error. The chain links TRBV5-5 to TRBJ2-3; 7 bases fit TRBD2. Looked up from germline, CDR1 is SGHKS and CDR2 is YYEKEE (reference sequence). This CDR3 spans 17 amino acids. CDR3: CASSQDVGTTYTDTQYF. CDR3 coding DNA: TGCGCCAGCAGCCAAGATGTCGGGACTACCTACACAGATACGCAGTATTTT.

The chain joins TRBV7-9 to TRBJ2-1; D might be TRBD1 (6 bases). The V gene lost 1 base and the J gene lost 6 bases, with 16 bases spanning the gap. The germline V gene has CDR1 SEHNR and CDR2 FQNEAQ (reference sequence). This CDR3 has 16 residues. The CDR3 DNA is TGTGCCAGCAGCTTAGGGGCTAGATCCAGGGGCAATGAGCAGTTCTTC. Amino acid sequence: CASSLGARSRGNEQFF.

The chain links TRBV6-5 to TRBJ1-2; D unresolved. V was clipped by 6 bases and J by 5 bases, with 10 bases between them. Germline lookup yields CDR1 MNHEY and CDR2 SVGAGI. The CDR3 runs 12 residues. CDR3 sequence reads: CASSPKSYGYTF. The DNA of the CDR3 is TGTGCCAGCAGCCCCAAATCTTATGGCTACACCTTC.

The rearrangement uses TRBV5-4 and TRBJ1-2; the match to TRBD1 covers 8 bases. Per the germline V gene, CDR1 is SGHNT and CDR2 is YYREEE (reference sequence). With 1 base clipped from V and 4 bases from J, the junction kept 6 bases outside the gene matches. The CDR3 length is 15 residues. CDR3 residues: CASSLRSGGIYGYTF. CDR3 nucleotide sequence: TGTGCCAGCAGCTTGAGGTCAGGGGGCATCTATGGCTACACCTTC.

This clone was seen once. J is TRBJ1-2 and V is TRBV4-2, with a tentative D call TRBD1 (6 bases). In germline, CDR1 is LGHNA, CDR2 YNFKEQ. This CDR3 is built from 16 residues. The V and J ends lost 2 bases and 2 bases respectively, with 15 bases between them. CDR3: CASSQYEDSFNYGYTF. CDR3 DNA: TGTGCCAGCAGCCAATATGAGGACAGCTTCAACTATGGCTACACCTTC.

The chain combines TRBV4-1 with TRBJ1-5; 9 bases are a match to TRBD1. The CDR3 sequence is 16 residues long. Unmatched junction bases numbered 6, after V lost 2 bases and J lost 4 bases. CDR1 is MGHRA and CDR2 is YSYEKL in the germline V gene. The CDR3 is CASSQPQQGANQPQHF. CDR3 nucleotide sequence: TGCGCCAGCAGCCAACCCCAACAGGGGGCAAATCAGCCCCAGCATTTT.

The chain employs TRBV7-2 and TRBJ2-1, with 10 bases matching TRBD2. Germline V CDR1 and CDR2: SGHTA, FQGNSA. V lost 5 bases and J lost 12; bases outside the gene matches: 13. The CDR3 covers 15 residues. CDR3 protein: CASSTERASGRWQFF. The CDR3 nucleotides are TGTGCCAGCAGCACCGAGAGGGCTAGCGGGAGATGGCAGTTCTTC.

The chain links TRBV30 to TRBJ1-1; D uncertain. The CDR3 is 11 residues long. V gave up 2 bases and J gave up 2 bases, with 3 bases separating them. The V gene's germline CDR1 is GTSNPN and CDR2 SVGIG (reference sequence). CDR3 nucleotides: TGTGCCTGGAGTTTTAACACTGAAGCTTTCTTT. Residues: CAWSFNTEAFF.

This clone was seen a single time. V and J are TRBV6-5 and TRBJ1-2, with TRBD1 matching 8 bases. CDR3 length: 13 residues. Germline V gene lookup returns CDR1 MNHEY and CDR2 SVGAGI. J was trimmed by 6 bases and V by 6 bases; bases with no gene match: 6. The CDR3 bases are TGTGCCAGCAGCTGGACAGGGAGCGATGGCTACACCTTC. Translation gives CASSWTGSDGYTF.

The rearrangement joins TRBV27 to TRBJ2-4; the D gene is possibly TRBD2 (6 bases). The CDR3 has 12 amino acids. Trimming removed 6 bases from V and 8 bases from J, with 11 bases in between. Germline values: CDR1 MNHEY, CDR2 SMNVEV (reference sequence). The CDR3 sequence: CASRLQRDIQYF. CDR3 nucleotides: TGTGCCAGCAGGTTACAGCGGGACATTCAGTACTTC.

The chain recombines TRBV18 with TRBJ1-1; the D is unclear. This CDR3 contains 13 residues. V dropped 4 bases and J dropped 8 bases, with 14 bases sitting between them. The germline CDR1 and CDR2 sequences are KGHSH and LQKENI. Here the CDR3 DNA reads TGTGCCAGCTCACGCAGTCGGACGGAAGAAGCTTTCTTT. Its protein product is CASSRSRTEEAFF. The entire variable domain, with the rest obtained from reference TRBV18 and TRBJ1-1, is as follows: NAGVMQNPRHLVRRRGQEARLRCSPMKGHSHVYWYRQLPEEGLKFMVYLQKENIIDESGMPKERFSAEFPKEGPSILRIQQVVRGDSAAYFCASSRSRTEEAFFGQGTRLTVV.

The chain joins TRBV7-7 to TRBJ2-2; D is uncertain. V lost 3 bases and J 1 base, leaving 6 bases between the germline ends. This CDR3 contains 14 residues. CDR1 is SSHAT, CDR2 FNYEAQ, per germline (reference sequence). The CDR3 is CASSLAGNTGELFF. Here the CDR3 DNA reads TGTGCCAGCAGCTTGGCAGGGAACACCGGGGAGCTGTTTTTT.

The chain recombines TRBV6-1 with TRBJ2-1, with 11 nucleotides matching TRBD2. The CDR3 has 15 residues. The germline V gene has CDR1 MNHNS and CDR2 SASEGT. Trimming cost V 7 bases and J 9 bases; bases outside gene matches: 11. CDR3 in DNA: TGTGCCAGCATCCTGACTAGCGGGGCTGACGGTGAGCAGTTCTTC. Its protein is CASILTSGADGEQFF.

V is TRBV6-5 and J is TRBJ2-1; D possibly corresponds to TRBD2 (6 bases). Trimming shortened V by 4 bases and J by 7 bases, and 14 bases separated the two germline ends. Per the germline V gene, CDR1 is MNHEY and CDR2 is SVGAGI. The CDR3 covers 14 residues. DNA of the CDR3: TGTGCCAGCAGTTTTCGGGGGAACAGGAATGAGCAGTTCTTC. Its protein product is CASSFRGNRNEQFF.

V gene TRBV5-4 combines with J gene TRBJ2-7; 11 bases line up with TRBD2. In germline, CDR1 is SGHNT, CDR2 YYREEE (reference sequence). The V segment lost 1 base and the J segment 2 bases; nucleotides outside the gene matches: 5. This CDR3 is 16 amino acids long. This chain's CDR3 is CASSLNPSGGTYEQYF. In DNA, the CDR3 is TGTGCCAGCAGCTTGAACCCTAGCGGGGGGACCTACGAGCAGTACTTC.

This CDR3 is CSARIETQYF. For the CDR3, the DNA is TGCAGTGCTAGGATAGAGACCCAGTACTTC. V usage is TRBV20-1 and J usage is TRBJ2-5; no clear D gene. Per germline, CDR1 DFQATT and CDR2 SNEGSKA (reference sequence). The CDR3 is 10 amino acids. V lost 3 bases to trimming and J lost 4 bases, with 3 bases between them.

The sample holds a few counts of this clone. The J gene is TRBJ1-6, the V gene TRBV6-4; D uncertain. This CDR3 has 12 amino acids. Germline values: CDR1 MRHNA, CDR2 SNTAGT. The ends were cut back, 2 bases at V and 12 bases at J, with 8 bases in the middle. CDR3 nucleotides: TGTGCCAGCAGTGACAATGGCGGACCCCTCCACTTT. Its protein is CASSDNGGPLHF.

This sequence joins TRBV7-2 and TRBJ2-2, with D maybe TRBD1 (6 bases). Trimming shortened V by 3 bases and J by 2 bases, and 10 bases separated the two germline ends. This CDR3 region has 15 residues. Germline V gives CDR1 SGHTA, CDR2 FQGNSA. In nucleotides, the CDR3 is TGTGCCAGCAGCTTGGGGGCGTTTAACACCGGGGAGCTGTTTTTT. Translating gives CASSLGAFNTGELFF.

The rearrangement uses TRBV6-4 and TRBJ2-1; 12 bases are shared with TRBD2. CDR1 is MRHNA, CDR2 SNTAGT, per germline. The CDR3 sequence is 16 residues long. V shed 6 bases and J 5 bases; nucleotides not matched to a gene: 8. CDR3 in DNA: TGTGCCAGCAGCAGAAATGGACTAGCGGGGAACAATGAGCAGTTCTTC. Its protein is CASSRNGLAGNNEQFF.

This clone has only one observation. This chain uses TRBV13 with TRBJ2-3, with D possibly matching TRBD2 (6 bases). Per germline, CDR1 PRHDT and CDR2 FYEKMQ (reference sequence). The CDR3 is made up of 17 amino acids. The V end lost 4 bases, the J end lost 2 bases, and 19 bases lay between the germline ends. CDR3 DNA sequence: TGTGCCAGCAGCTCCCGGCGGGGCAGCGGGCACACAGATACGCAGTATTTT. Translated, it gives CASSSRRGSGHTDTQYF.

The chain has TRBV18 and TRBJ2-2; D is perhaps TRBD2 (6 bases). V was pared by 1 base and J by 0 bases, with 9 bases between. This CDR3 is 16 amino acids long. Germline loops: CDR1 KGHSH, CDR2 LQKENI. CDR3 sequence (DNA): TGTGCCAGCTCACCACGAACTAGCCCGAACACCGGGGAGCTGTTTTTT. Amino acid sequence: CASSPRTSPNTGELFF.

The chain links TRBV7-9 to TRBJ2-1; TRBD2 agrees at 10 bases. Per the germline V gene, CDR1 is SEHNR and CDR2 is FQNEAQ (reference sequence). This CDR3 spans 17 amino acids. Trimming at V came to 5 bases and at J to 4 bases, leaving 11 bases not matched to a gene. The CDR3 bases are TGTGCCAGCAGCCGGTTCAGCTCTAGCGGGAGTTACAATGAGCAGTTCTTC. It codes for CASSRFSSSGSYNEQFF.

The rearrangement links TRBV9 to TRBJ2-1, with D hard to call. Per germline, CDR1 SGDLS and CDR2 YYNGEE. This CDR3 contains 16 residues. The V and J ends lost 0 bases and 0 bases respectively, with 10 bases between them. The CDR3 sequence is CASSVVTLSSYNEQFF. CDR3 nucleotides: TGTGCCAGCAGCGTAGTAACACTTTCCTCCTACAATGAGCAGTTCTTC.

The chain carries TRBV6-6 and TRBJ1-4; D might be TRBD1 (6 bases). Germline V gene data show CDR1 as MNHNY and CDR2 as SVGAGI (reference sequence). The CDR3 extends over 16 amino acids. Trimming took 2 bases from V and 5 from J, leaving 15 bases between them. For the CDR3, the DNA is TGTGCCAGCAGTTACGCCAGGGGCAAGGGCAATGAAAAACTGTTTTTT. It encodes CASSYARGKGNEKLFF.

The chain carries TRBV7-9 and TRBJ1-2, with unresolved D. V was shortened by 2 bases and J by 8 bases, with 21 bases between the two germline ends. Germline loops: CDR1 SEHNR, CDR2 FQNEAQ (reference sequence). CDR3 length equals 16 residues. The CDR3 spells CASSLRAGPQVEGYTF. The DNA of the CDR3 is TGTGCCAGCAGCTTACGGGCGGGCCCCCAGGTAGAAGGCTACACCTTC.

The gene calls are TRBV6-5 and TRBJ1-1, with D hard to call. V lost 8 bases and J 0 bases, leaving 10 bases between the germline ends. This CDR3 is built from 13 residues. Germline V gene sequence: CDR1 MNHEY, CDR2 SVGAGI. The CDR3 spells CASHNLLNTEAFF. CDR3 sequence (DNA): TGTGCCAGCCACAACTTACTGAACACTGAAGCTTTCTTT.